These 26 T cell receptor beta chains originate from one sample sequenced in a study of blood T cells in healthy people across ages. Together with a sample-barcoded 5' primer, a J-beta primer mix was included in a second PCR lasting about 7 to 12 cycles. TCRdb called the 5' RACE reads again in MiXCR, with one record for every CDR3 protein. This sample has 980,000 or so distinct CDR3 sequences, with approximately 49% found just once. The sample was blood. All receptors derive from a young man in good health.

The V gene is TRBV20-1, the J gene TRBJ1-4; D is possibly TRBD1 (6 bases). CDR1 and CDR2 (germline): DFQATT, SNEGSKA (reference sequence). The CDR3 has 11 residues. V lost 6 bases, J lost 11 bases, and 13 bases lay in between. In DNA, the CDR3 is TGCAGTGCCGTGGAGGGGGTGAAACTGTTTTTT. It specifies CSAVEGVKLFF.

CDR3 residues: CASSLTSNSYNEQFF. The CDR3, as DNA: TGTGCCAGCAGCTTAACTAGCAACTCCTACAATGAGCAGTTCTTC. This rearrangement joins TRBV5-4 to TRBJ2-1, with D possibly matching TRBD2 (6 bases). V shed 2 bases and J shed 0 bases, with 9 bases lying between them. Germline CDR1 is SGHNT and CDR2 is YYREEE (reference sequence). The CDR3 is made up of 15 amino acids.

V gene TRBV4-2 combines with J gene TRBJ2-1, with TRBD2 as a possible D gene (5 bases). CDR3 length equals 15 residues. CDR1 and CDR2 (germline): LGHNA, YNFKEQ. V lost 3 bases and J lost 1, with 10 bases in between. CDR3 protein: CASSQEAESYNEQFF. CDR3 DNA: TGTGCCAGCAGCCAGGAGGCCGAGTCCTACAATGAGCAGTTCTTC.

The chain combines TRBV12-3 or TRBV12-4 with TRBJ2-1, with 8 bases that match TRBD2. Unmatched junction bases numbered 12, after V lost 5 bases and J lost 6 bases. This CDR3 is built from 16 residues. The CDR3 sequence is CASSGEAGGLLNEQFF. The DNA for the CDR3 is TGTGCCAGCAGTGGCGAGGCGGGGGGCCTTCTCAATGAGCAGTTCTTC.

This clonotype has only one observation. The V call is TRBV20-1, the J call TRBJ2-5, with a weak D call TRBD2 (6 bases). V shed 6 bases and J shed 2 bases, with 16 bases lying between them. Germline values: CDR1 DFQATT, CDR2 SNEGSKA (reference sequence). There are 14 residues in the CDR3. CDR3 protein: CSARRATGQETQYF. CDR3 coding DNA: TGCAGTGCAAGGAGGGCTACGGGGCAAGAGACCCAGTACTTC.

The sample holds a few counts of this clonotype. Here the CDR3 reads CASSQVTSGGLYYEQYF. The CDR3, as DNA: TGTGCCAGCAGCCAAGTGACTAGCGGGGGCCTATACTACGAGCAGTACTTC. The chain uses TRBV4-2 and TRBJ2-7; TRBD2 matches at 12 bases. With V trimmed by 1 base and J by 3 bases, 7 bases remained unmatched. The CDR3 has 17 residues. Germline CDR1 reads LGHNA; CDR2 reads YNFKEQ.

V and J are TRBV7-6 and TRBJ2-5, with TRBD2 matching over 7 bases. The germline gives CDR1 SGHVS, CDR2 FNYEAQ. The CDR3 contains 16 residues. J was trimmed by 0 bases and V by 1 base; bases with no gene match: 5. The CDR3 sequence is CASSLGGGLYQETQYF. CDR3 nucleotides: TGTGCCAGCAGCTTAGGTGGGGGACTATACCAAGAGACCCAGTACTTC.

CDR3 coding DNA: TGTGCCAGCAACCAGAGGAACACTGAAGCTTTCTTT. Translation gives CASNQRNTEAFF. V usage is TRBV6-2 or TRBV6-3 and J usage is TRBJ1-1; D is unclear. The V end was cut by 7 bases, the J end by 1 base, with 7 bases between. Germline V CDR1 and CDR2: MNHEY, SVGEGT. The length of the CDR3 is 12 residues.

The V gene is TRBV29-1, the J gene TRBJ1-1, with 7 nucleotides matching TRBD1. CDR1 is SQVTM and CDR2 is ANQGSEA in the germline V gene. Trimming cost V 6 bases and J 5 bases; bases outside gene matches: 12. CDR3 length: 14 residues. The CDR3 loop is CSVVYDRAGTEAFF. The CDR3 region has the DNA TGCAGCGTGGTTTACGACAGGGCGGGGACTGAAGCTTTCTTT.

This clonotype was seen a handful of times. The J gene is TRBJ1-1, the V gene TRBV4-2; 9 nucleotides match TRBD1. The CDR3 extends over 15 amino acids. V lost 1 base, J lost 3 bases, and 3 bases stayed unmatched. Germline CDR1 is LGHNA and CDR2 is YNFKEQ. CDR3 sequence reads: CASSQGTGVDTEAFF. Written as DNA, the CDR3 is TGTGCCAGCAGCCAAGGGACAGGGGTGGACACTGAAGCTTTCTTT.

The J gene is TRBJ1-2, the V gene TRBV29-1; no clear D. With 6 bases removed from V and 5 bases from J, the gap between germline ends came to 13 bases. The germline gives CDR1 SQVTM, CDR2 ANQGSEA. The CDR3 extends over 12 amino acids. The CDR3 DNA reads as TGCAGCGTCCCCCTTGCGGGGTATGGCTACACCTTC. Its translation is CSVPLAGYGYTF. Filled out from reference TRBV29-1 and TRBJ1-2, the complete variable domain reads SAVISQKPSRDICQRGTSLTIQCQVDSQVTMMFWYRQQPGQSLTLIATANQGSEATYESGFVIDKFPISRPNLTFSTLTVSNMSPEDSSIYLCSVPLAGYGYTFGSGTRLTVV.

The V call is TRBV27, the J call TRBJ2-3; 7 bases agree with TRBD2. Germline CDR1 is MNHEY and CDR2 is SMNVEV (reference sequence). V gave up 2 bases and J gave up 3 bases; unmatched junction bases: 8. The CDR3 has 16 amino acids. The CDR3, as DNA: TGTGCCAGCAGTTTAGGGCGGGGAGGGTGGACAGATACGCAGTATTTT. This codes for CASSLGRGGWTDTQYF.

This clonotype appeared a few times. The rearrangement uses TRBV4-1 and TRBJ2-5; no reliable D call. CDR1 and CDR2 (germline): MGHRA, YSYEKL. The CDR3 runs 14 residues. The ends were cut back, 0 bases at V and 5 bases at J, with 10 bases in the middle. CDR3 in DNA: TGCGCCAGCAGCCAAGAAGGAGCCTACGAGACCCAGTACTTC. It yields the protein CASSQEGAYETQYF.

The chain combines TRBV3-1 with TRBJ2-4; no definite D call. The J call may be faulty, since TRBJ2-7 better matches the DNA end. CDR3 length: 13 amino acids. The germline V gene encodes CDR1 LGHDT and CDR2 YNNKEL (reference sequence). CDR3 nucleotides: TGTGCCAGCAGCCAAGATGGTGATTACGAGCAGTACTTC. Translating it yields CASSQDGDYEQYF.

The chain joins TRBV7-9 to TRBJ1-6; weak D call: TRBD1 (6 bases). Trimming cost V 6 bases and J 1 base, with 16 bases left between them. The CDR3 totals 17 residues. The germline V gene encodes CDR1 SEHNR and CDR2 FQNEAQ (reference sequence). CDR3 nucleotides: TGTGCCAGCAGTCTCCGGTCAGGGGTGTCCTATAATTCACCCCTCCACTTT. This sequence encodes CASSLRSGVSYNSPLHF.

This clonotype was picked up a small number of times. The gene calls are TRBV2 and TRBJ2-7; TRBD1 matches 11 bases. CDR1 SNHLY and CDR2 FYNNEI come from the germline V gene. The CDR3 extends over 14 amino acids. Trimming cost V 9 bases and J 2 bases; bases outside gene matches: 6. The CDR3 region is CASTGTGGAYEQYF. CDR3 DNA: TGTGCCAGTACGGGGACAGGGGGAGCCTACGAGCAGTACTTC.

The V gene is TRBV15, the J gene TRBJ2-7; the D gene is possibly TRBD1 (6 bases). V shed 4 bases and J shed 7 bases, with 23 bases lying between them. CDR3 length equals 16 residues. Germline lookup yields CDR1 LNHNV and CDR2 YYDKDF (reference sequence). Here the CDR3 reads CATSTRTGPSSDEQYF. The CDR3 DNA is TGTGCCACCAGCACTCGAACAGGGCCCTCGTCGGATGAGCAGTACTTC.

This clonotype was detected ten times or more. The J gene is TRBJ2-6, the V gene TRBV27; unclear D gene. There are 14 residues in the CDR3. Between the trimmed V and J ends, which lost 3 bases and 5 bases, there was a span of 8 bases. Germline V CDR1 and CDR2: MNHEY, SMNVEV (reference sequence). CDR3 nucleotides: TGTGCCAGCAGTTTGTCAAGTCGGGCCAACGTCCTGACTTTC. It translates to CASSLSSRANVLTF.

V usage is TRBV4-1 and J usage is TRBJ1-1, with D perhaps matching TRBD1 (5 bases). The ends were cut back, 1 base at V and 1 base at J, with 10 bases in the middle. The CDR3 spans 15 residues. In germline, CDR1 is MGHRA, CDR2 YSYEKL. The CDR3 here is CASSQVGGRNTEAFF. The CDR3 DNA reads TGCGCCAGCAGCCAAGTGGGGGGAAGGAACACTGAAGCTTTCTTT.

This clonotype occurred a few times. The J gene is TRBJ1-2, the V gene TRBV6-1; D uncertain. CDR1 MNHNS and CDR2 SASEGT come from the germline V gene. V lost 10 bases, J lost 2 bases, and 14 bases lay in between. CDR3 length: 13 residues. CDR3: CATESHSNYGYTF. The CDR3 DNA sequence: TGTGCCACCGAGAGCCACAGCAACTATGGCTACACCTTC.

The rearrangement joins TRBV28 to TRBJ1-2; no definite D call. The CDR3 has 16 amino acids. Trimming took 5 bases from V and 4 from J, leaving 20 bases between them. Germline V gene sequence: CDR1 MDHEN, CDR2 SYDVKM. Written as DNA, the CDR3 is TGTGCCAGCAGTCGCCCGGGAGTACTTTCCCCCTATGGCTACACCTTC. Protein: CASSRPGVLSPYGYTF.

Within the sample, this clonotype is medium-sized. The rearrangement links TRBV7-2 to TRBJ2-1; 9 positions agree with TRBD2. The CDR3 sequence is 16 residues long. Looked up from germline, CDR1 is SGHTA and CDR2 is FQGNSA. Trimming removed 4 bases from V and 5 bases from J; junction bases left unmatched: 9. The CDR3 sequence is CASSSRTSAIHNEQFF. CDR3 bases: TGTGCCAGCAGCTCCCGGACTAGCGCGATACACAATGAGCAGTTCTTC.

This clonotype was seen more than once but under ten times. The DNA of the CDR3 is TGTGCCAGCAGGGGTCCCGGGACTAGCGGGGGGGCAACCTACAATGAGCAGTTCTTC. Translated: CASRGPGTSGGATYNEQFF. This chain links TRBV6-2 or TRBV6-3 with TRBJ2-1; TRBD2 agrees at 16 bases. CDR1 and CDR2 (germline): MNHEY, SVGEGT. The V gene end was trimmed by 6 bases and the J gene end by 2 bases; junction bases not matched to a gene: 10. The CDR3 is 19 residues long.

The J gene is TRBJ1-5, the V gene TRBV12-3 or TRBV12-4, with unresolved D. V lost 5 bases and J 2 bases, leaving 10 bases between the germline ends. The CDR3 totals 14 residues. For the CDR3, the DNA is TGTGCCAGCAGTCCTGAGTCGGGCAATCAGCCCCAGCATTTT. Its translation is CASSPESGNQPQHF.

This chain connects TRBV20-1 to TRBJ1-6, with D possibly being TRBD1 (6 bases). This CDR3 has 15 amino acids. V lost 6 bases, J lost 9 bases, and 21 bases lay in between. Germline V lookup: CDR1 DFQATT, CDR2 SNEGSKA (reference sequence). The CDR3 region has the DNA TGCAGTGCGCCCGGCGGGGGCCACGGGGGTTCACCCCTCCACTTT. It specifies CSAPGGGHGGSPLHF.

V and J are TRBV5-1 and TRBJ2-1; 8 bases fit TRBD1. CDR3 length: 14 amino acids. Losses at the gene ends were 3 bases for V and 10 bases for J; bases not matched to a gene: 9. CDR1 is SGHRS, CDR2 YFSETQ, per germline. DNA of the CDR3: TGCGCCAGCAGCTCGGACAGGGTCCCCTACGAGCAGTTCTTC. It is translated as CASSSDRVPYEQFF.